This paragraph covers one T cell receptor beta chain sequence. The sample comes from a study of blood T cells in healthy people across ages. Overall study context: Every two T cells gave about one barcoded beta molecule via template switching.

A J-beta primer mix and a sample-barcoded 5' primer were used in a second PCR of roughly 7 to 12 cycles. Each CDR3 protein gets one entry after TCRdb re-called the 5' RACE reads with MiXCR. The sample contains 700,000 to 900,000 distinct CDR3 sequences, roughly 25% of which appear only once. The CDR3 sequence is 12 residues long. V lost 7 bases, J lost 8 bases, and 7 bases stayed unmatched. Germline V gives CDR1 SQVTM, CDR2 ANQGSEA. These data were likewise used in another study, on T cells of mothers and their children.

The V call is TRBV29-1, the J call TRBJ2-5; 10 nucleotides align to TRBD2. This receptor was obtained from a boy between 10 and 17 years old in good health. Input material: blood. The CDR3 DNA reads TGCAGCGGTAGGACTAGCGGAGCAACCCAGTACTTC. This encodes CSGRTSGATQYF.